This TCR beta chain is drawn from a study of cytomegalovirus exposure and HLA in healthy donors (TCRdb year 2017). Background for the entire study: An earlier analysis of roughly 630 of the donors reported about 290 Gb of sequence data and around 120 million unique TCR beta sequences from 190 million or so T cells. Approximately 300 gigabases of sequencing data and 80 million or so unique TCR sequences were included in an early release covering 550 to 650 HLA-typed donors. The genetic ancestry cluster associated with self-reported Caucasian donors included about four fifths of the approximately 410 genotyped donors. The study aimed to test whether signatures of past pathogen exposure could be identified by cataloging public T cell receptors. Using immunosequencing, the study profiled T cell repertoires from 666 subjects and related those repertoires to cytomegalovirus serostatus. Along with the roughly 670-subject first cohort, a separate validation cohort of over a hundred different subjects was used. The study combined high-throughput TCR immunosequencing, statistical association of individual TCRs with disease status, and machine learning to predict cytomegalovirus infection status. To study patterns of TCR occurrence, a later analysis re-analyzed previously published TCR beta repertoires from 700 or so donors and added high-resolution HLA genotyping. Rather than using new phenotypic data, the later analysis identified candidate immune exposures from TCR beta sequences and from how often those sequences occurred across donors. To decide whether each TCR beta V gene segment behaved as functional or pseudogenic, an earlier analysis of approximately 590 of the donors relied on high-throughput TCR beta sequencing. Donor age, sex, ethnicity and CMV serostatus were compiled alongside the repertoire data. Genome-wide SNP genotypes for about 65% of the 666 donors were used in a later genetic analysis, which treated that subset as a discovery cohort. All discovery cohort repertoires had been generated using a single sequencing platform. Both class I and class II loci were covered by HLA typing, at four-digit resolution. The number of donors typed differed by locus, with about 629-630 for A, B, C, DRB1 and DQB1, 522 for DQA1, approximately 580 for DPA1, and approximately 470 for DPB1. Several DR-DQ haplotypes were handled as single units for association and clustering, since linkage in the cohort was strong. Across approximately 400 genotyped donors of the cohort, an average of 235,054 unique TCR beta nucleotide sequences per donor were sequenced, and 15% to 20% of those sequences were non-productive.

The cohort consisted of 600 or so healthy bone marrow donors. At the time of sampling, every cohort member was nominally healthy, though immune exposures that went unrecorded were likely present. The donor was CMV seropositive and belonged to the group of 270 or so seropositive cohort members. A peripheral blood sample was collected from each donor, and TCR beta sequencing was performed on peripheral blood mononuclear cells. The Qiagen DNeasy Blood Extraction Kit was used to extract genomic DNA from the blood cell samples. In regard to this clone: Its antigen is still unknown. No much larger clonotype is one base removed from it; base qualities were not supplied.

The library was built by means of the immunoSEQ multiplex PCR assay. For the multiplex PCR, a mixture combining 60 forward primers for TCR Vbeta segments and 13 reverse primers for TCR Jbeta segments was used. The CDR3 region of rearranged TCR beta genes was amplified from genomic DNA by a multiplex PCR assay. The Illumina HiSeq System was used to sequence the amplified TCR beta libraries as 87-base-pair reads. The published analysis was carried out like this. In a later analysis, tens of millions of unique TCR beta chains were counted across the roughly 700 repertoires, and around 10 million of these chains were shared by at least two donors. Raw reads were error-corrected and collapsed into unique sequences by a nearest-neighbor algorithm in which closely related sequences were merged to remove PCR and sequencing errors. To assign V, D and J gene segments, CDR3 sequences were aligned to IMGT reference sequences. For a sequence to be retained, at least a six-nucleotide match to both a V gene segment and a J gene segment was required. Rearrangements were called productive when the CDR3 lacked stop codons and stayed in frame with V and J; all others were non-productive. Following IMGT convention, CDR3 was defined as the stretch from the second conserved V-encoded cysteine up to the conserved J-encoded phenylalanine. The earlier analysis of about 620 of the donors excluded sequences that lacked an unambiguous match to a single V gene segment. In an earlier analysis of 587 of the donors, a V segment was called functional when productive rearrangements were above 56.7%, and segregating when the standard deviation between donors exceeded 5%. A statistical classification framework was built to diagnose cytomegalovirus status from the catalog of TCR beta chain sequences. V and J gene assignment, in a later analysis, came from comparing TCR nucleotide sequences with IMGT/GENE-DB human TR gene sequences. Using the TCRdist pipeline, a later analysis assigned CDR3 sequences along with most-parsimonious VDJ recombination scenarios. In a later analysis, each TCR beta chain was defined by its CDR3 amino acid sequence together with its V-gene family, and reads lacking a unique V-gene family were excluded. In a later analysis, fewer than 650 highly shared, low-generation-probability nucleotide sequences were removed to address suspected cross-contamination and a sequencing artifact. For each public chain, a later analysis derived a clonal expansion index from normalized ranks of inferred template counts within each repertoire. In a later analysis, generation probabilities were computed using a VDJ recombination model fitted to out-of-frame rearrangements, and the results were checked against IGoR. In a later analysis, hypergeometric tests were used to score TCR-TCR, TCR-HLA and TCR-CMV co-occurrence, with a repertoire-size bias correction applied to TCR pairs. To estimate false discovery rates, a later analysis permuted the HLA or CMV assignments 20 times. In a later analysis, co-occurring TCRs were grouped using DBSCAN, with TCRdist sequence similarity added in when clustering inside HLA-allele-positive subsets. For co-occurrence clustering, repertoires with fewer than 30,000 or more than 120,000 public chains were excluded, along with 4 to 6 repertoires with anomalous nucleotide sharing. TCRdb took this table from immuneACCESS and kept in-frame rearrangements with V and J called. Such tables lack part of the clones; where checked against another copy, unresolved V genes explain under half of the gap, and the rest is unexplained. The V and J calls and the clone size are those of that table, but D and trimming were determined from the DNA. Present in this sample are about 160,000 clones, around four fifths of which were seen just once. The ten largest make up more than 0.75% of the sample.

Based on the germline V gene, the CDR1 and CDR2 sequences are SGHRS and YFSETQ. V drops 6 bases and J drops 0 bases, leaving 13 bases in between. The cysteine opens and the phenylalanine closes a CDR3 of 15 amino acids. Only the CDR3 portion is preserved as DNA: 45 bases, with reading frame beginning at the first base. The paper's findings and limits, for the study overall: A later analysis found that TCR association rates varied across HLA loci, with DRB1 alleles showing the most associated TCRs and HLA-C alleles the fewest. In a later genetic analysis, a missense DCLRE1C variant was associated with V-gene and J-gene trimming of TCR beta chains, and the association was replicated in an independent cohort. A further reported finding was that TCR beta sequences accurately predicted the HLA-A and HLA-B alleles for most subjects in the first cohort. In an earlier analysis of around 500 of the donors, most TCR beta V segments appeared in productive rearrangements about 90% or about 30% of the time, broadly matching IMGT annotations. A cluster of highly shared sequence variants was judged likely to be a technical artifact of the sequencing pipeline. Compared with equally common non-associated chains, HLA-associated TCR beta chains in a later analysis were more clonally expanded and had lower generation probabilities. According to the authors, the approach could potentially be generalized to other disease states and immunological phenotypes. A few of the identified cytomegalovirus-associated TCR beta chains were confirmed in vitro to be specific for cytomegalovirus antigens. Most CMV-associated TCR beta chains appeared to be HLA-restricted in a later analysis, and the HLA associations seemed to be driven largely by CMV exposure. A total of 150 to 200 TCR beta chains were listed by the study as associated with cytomegalovirus. According to a later genetic analysis, donors in an Asian-associated ancestry cluster had fewer N-insertions in productive TCRs than the approximately 690-donor mean. Immune exposure information for the cohort was limited to CMV serostatus. In a later analysis, several top co-occurrence clusters were reported to appear linked to parvovirus B19, influenza, CMV and Epstein-Barr virus. In a later analysis, some 17,000 TCR beta sequences were associated with specific HLA alleles at a false discovery rate of 0.05. Because HLA typing was unavailable for some donors at each locus, only the typed subset was used in association tests. Most TCR sequences were seen in very few donors, while some public TCRs were found in many individuals. In both the original and validation cohorts, the classifier was reported to diagnose cytomegalovirus status with high specificity and sensitivity. Because counts were too low, about 17 rarely observed V segments, including chromosome 9 orphons, were excluded from the earlier analysis of several hundred of the donors. When HLA alleles, especially DR and DQ, strongly co-occurred, attributing TCR associations to individual alleles was difficult. Presence/absence analyses assumed roughly uniform sequencing depth across donors, an assumption that may not hold. Correlated functional status among segregating V segments might reflect linkage disequilibrium, but an unknown experimental factor could not be ruled out. Only TCR beta chains were sequenced in this cohort, and the absence of alpha or paired-chain data limited detectable features. Because the 87-base-pair reads could not distinguish some IMGT-functional V segments, including TRBV6-2 and TRBV6-3, those segments were excluded.

The V and J segments used are TRBV5-1 and TRBJ2-1; D gene: possibly TRBD2, on 6 matching bases. Sequenced sample: PBMCs. The sequence was collected from a girl aged 2-10 years in good health and CMV-seropositive. This receptor carries the CDR3 CASTPRGSSYNEQFF. In nucleotides, the sequence is TGCGCCAGCACTCCTCGGGGGAGCTCCTACAATGAGCAGTTCTTC.